The sample holds a few counts of the clone carrying this T cell receptor beta chain. The data originate from a study of early T cells in non-severe SARS-CoV-2 infection. Whole-study context: Unpaired chains resulted from sequencing bulk RNA of unsorted whole blood.

Unique molecular identifiers (one per individual cDNA molecule) were attached. TCRdb fed the 5' RACE reads into MiXCR, producing one record per CDR3 protein. The data hold about 110,000 distinct CDR3 sequences, with roughly 12% observed a single time. This CDR3 has 15 amino acids. Germline V gene lookup returns CDR1 SQVTM and CDR2 ANQGSEA. The J segment lost 3 bases and the V segment lost 1 base, leaving 7 bases of the junction unmatched. The receptor was derived from an adult who was a healthcare worker with PCR-confirmed SARS-CoV-2 infection or an uninfected control (not recorded which). Sample: whole blood, taken at baseline. The rearrangement joins TRBV29-1 to TRBJ2-7; 9 nucleotides agree with TRBD2. CDR3 region: CSVEGTGLAVYEQYF. CDR3 bases: TGCAGCGTTGAAGGAACGGGACTAGCAGTCTACGAGCAGTACTTC.